This is a list of T cell receptor beta chains from one sample in a study of tumor-infiltrating lymphocytes in localized non-small cell lung cancer. TCRdb keeps only in-frame clones here, not all; method: immunoSEQ multiplex PCR. The sample includes about 8,400 clones, under 85% of them seen just once. Sequencing was done on a sample of uninvolved lung tissue not adjacent to the tumor. These receptors were obtained from a human donor with non-small cell lung cancer. Both conserved end residues are part of each CDR3. The D gene is left open where the match is weak. Rows give clone size only sometimes, using once, few, many, or a class for an expanded clone.

clone size: medium-sized; V gene: TRBV5-4; D gene: -; J gene: TRBJ2-7; CDR3 DNA: TGTGCCAGCAGCTTGGCCCCGGCGGGCAGCCTTTCCTACGAGCAGTACTTC; CDR3 protein: CASSLAPAGSLSYEQYF
clone size: -; V gene: TRBV9; D gene: -; J gene: TRBJ2-5; CDR3 DNA: TGTGCCAGCAGCCTCGCGGGGAAAGAGACCCAGTACTTC; CDR3 protein: CASSLAGKETQYF
clone size: -; V gene: TRBV7-8; D gene: TRBD1; J gene: TRBJ1-1; CDR3 DNA: TGTGCCAGCAGTCCCCAGGGGGCCGGCACTGAAGCTTTCTTT; CDR3 protein: CASSPQGAGTEAFF
clone size: -; V gene: TRBV4-2; D gene: TRBD1; J gene: TRBJ1-1; CDR3 DNA: TGTGCCAGCAGCCAAGACCGGGACAGGGTGAACACTGAAGCTTTCTTT; CDR3 protein: CASSQDRDRVNTEAFF
clone size: -; V gene: TRBV27; D gene: -; J gene: TRBJ2-2; CDR3 DNA: TGTGCCAGCAGTTTGGGGGGAGGCCCCGGGGAGCTGTTTTTT; CDR3 protein: CASSLGGGPGELFF
clone size: -; V gene: TRBV4-1; D gene: -; J gene: TRBJ1-1; CDR3 DNA: TGCGCCAGCAGCCAAAGGTGGGGGGACACTGAAGCTTTCTTT; CDR3 protein: CASSQRWGDTEAFF
clone size: -; V gene: TRBV4-1; D gene: TRBD1; J gene: TRBJ1-1; CDR3 DNA: TGCGCCAGCAGCTCGACAGGGGCGCAGAACACTGAAGCTTTCTTT; CDR3 protein: CASSSTGAQNTEAFF
clone size: -; V gene: TRBV12-5; D gene: -; J gene: TRBJ1-1; CDR3 DNA: TGTGCTAGTGGTATGACCCTGGGTAACACTGAAGCTTTCTTT; CDR3 protein: CASGMTLGNTEAFF
clone size: -; V gene: TRBV10-3; D gene: -; J gene: TRBJ1-3; CDR3 DNA: TGTGCCATCTTCTCTGGAAACACCATATATTTT; CDR3 protein: CAIFSGNTIYF
clone size: -; V gene: TRBV27; D gene: -; J gene: TRBJ2-1; CDR3 DNA: TGTGCCAGCAGTTTCGGCATGGACTCATGGCAGTTCTTC; CDR3 protein: CASSFGMDSWQFF
clone size: -; V gene: TRBV2; D gene: TRBD1; J gene: TRBJ1-6; CDR3 DNA: TGTGCCAGCAGTGATTCTTACGACAGGGTTAAGTCACCCCTCCACTTT; CDR3 protein: CASSDSYDRVKSPLHF
clone size: -; V gene: TRBV15; D gene: -; J gene: TRBJ1-1; CDR3 DNA: TGTGCCACCAGCAGCAGGGTACGGAACACTGAAGCTTTCTTT; CDR3 protein: CATSSRVRNTEAFF
clone size: -; V gene: TRBV30; D gene: TRBD1; J gene: TRBJ1-1; CDR3 DNA: TGTGCCTGGAGTCCCAGGGGGGCAGGGGGGAACACTGAAGCTTTCTTT; CDR3 protein: CAWSPRGAGGNTEAFF
clone size: -; V gene: TRBV4-1; D gene: TRBD2; J gene: TRBJ2-7; CDR3 DNA: TGCGCCAGCAGCCAAGATCCCAGCGGGAGCAACGAGCAGTACTTC; CDR3 protein: CASSQDPSGSNEQYF
clone size: medium-sized; V gene: TRBV27; D gene: TRBD2; J gene: TRBJ2-7; CDR3 DNA: TGTGCCAGCAGTCCCCCGGGACTAGATACCTACGAGCAGTACTTC; CDR3 protein: CASSPPGLDTYEQYF
clone size: -; V gene: TRBV10-1; D gene: -; J gene: TRBJ2-7; CDR3 DNA: TGCGCCAGCAGCCCGCGGGACTTCTACGAGCAGTACTTC; CDR3 protein: CASSPRDFYEQYF